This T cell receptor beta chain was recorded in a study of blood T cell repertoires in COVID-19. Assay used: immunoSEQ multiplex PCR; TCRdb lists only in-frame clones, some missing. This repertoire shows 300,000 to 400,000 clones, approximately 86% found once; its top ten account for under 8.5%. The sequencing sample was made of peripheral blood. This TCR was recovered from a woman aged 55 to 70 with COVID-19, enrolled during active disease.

The CDR3 nucleotides read TGTGCCAGCACGCTGAGCTCCTATAATTCACCCCTCCACTTT. Translating it yields CASTLSSYNSPLHF. The rearrangement uses TRBV2 and TRBJ1-6; D gene unclear. The CDR3 is made up of 14 amino acids. Deletions cut 7 bases from V and 0 bases from J, with 7 bases between. Germline V gives CDR1 SNHLY, CDR2 FYNNEI.